The T cell receptor (beta chain) described here comes from a study of blood T cell repertoires in COVID-19. Study overall: The study drew acute and convalescent COVID-19 samples from the United States, Italy and Spain.

The data were produced by immunoSEQ multiplex PCR, yet TCRdb's version contains in-frame clones alone and is incomplete. The repertoire holds about 480,000 clones, with around 88% as singletons. The junction had 1 base not matched to a gene; V was cut back by 3 bases and J by 0 bases. This CDR3 region has 14 residues. Per the germline V gene, CDR1 is SGHRS and CDR2 is YFSETQ. This sequence joins TRBV5-1 and TRBJ1-1; TRBD1 matches at 8 bases. The specimen was peripheral blood. This TCR derives from a woman aged 50 to 65 with COVID-19, enrolled during active disease. The CDR3 loop is CASSYRGMNTEAFF. The CDR3 nucleotides are TGCGCCAGCAGCTACAGGGGGATGAACACTGAAGCTTTCTTT.